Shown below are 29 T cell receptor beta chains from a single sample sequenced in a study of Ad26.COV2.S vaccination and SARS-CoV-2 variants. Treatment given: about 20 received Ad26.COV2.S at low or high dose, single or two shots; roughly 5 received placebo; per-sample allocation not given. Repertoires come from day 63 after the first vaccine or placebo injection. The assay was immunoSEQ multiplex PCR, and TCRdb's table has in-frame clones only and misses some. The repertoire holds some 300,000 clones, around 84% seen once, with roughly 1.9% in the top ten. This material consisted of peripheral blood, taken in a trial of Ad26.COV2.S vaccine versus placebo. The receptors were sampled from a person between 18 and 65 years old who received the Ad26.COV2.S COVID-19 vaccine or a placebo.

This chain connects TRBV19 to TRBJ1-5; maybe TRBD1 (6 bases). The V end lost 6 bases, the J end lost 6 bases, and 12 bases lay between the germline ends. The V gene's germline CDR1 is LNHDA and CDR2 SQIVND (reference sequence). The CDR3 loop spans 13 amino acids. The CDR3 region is CASRNREGQPQHF. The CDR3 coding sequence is TGTGCCAGTAGAAACAGGGAAGGTCAGCCCCAGCATTTT.

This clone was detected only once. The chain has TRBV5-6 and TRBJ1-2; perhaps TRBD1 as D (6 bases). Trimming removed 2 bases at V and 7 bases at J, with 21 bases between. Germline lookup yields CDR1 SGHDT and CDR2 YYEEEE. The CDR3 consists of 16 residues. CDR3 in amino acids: CASSLRLRGVSTGYTF. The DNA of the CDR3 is TGTGCCAGCAGCTTAAGACTGAGGGGGGTTTCGACTGGCTACACCTTC.

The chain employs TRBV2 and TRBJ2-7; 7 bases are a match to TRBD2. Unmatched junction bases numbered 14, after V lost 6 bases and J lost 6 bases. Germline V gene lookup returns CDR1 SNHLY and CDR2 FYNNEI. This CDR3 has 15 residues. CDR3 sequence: CASSDPGGLRIEQYF. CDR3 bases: TGTGCCAGCAGCGACCCCGGGGGACTACGAATCGAGCAGTACTTC.

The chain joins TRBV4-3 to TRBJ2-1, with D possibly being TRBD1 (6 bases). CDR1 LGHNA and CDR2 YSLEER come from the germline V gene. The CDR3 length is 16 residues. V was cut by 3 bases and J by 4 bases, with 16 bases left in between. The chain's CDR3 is CASSHDPLGAYNEQFF. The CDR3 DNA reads TGCGCCAGCAGCCACGATCCCCTGGGGGCTTACAATGAGCAGTTCTTC.

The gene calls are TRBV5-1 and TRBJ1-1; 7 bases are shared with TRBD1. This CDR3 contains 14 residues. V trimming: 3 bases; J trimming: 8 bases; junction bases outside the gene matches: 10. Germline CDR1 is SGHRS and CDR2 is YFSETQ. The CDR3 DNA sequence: TGCGCCAGCAGCTACCCCCCAGGGGGGGCAGAAGCTTTCTTT. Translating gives CASSYPPGGAEAFF.

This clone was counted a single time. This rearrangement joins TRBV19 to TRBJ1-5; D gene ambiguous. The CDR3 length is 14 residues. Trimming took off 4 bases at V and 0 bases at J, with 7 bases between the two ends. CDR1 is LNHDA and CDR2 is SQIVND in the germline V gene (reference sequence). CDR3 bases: TGTGCCAGTAGTACACTAATTAGCAATCAGCCCCAGCATTTT. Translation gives CASSTLISNQPQHF.

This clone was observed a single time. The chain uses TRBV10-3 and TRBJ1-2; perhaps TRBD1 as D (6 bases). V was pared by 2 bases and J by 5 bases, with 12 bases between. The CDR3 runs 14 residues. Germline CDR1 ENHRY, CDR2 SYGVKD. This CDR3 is CAISERQVAYGYTF. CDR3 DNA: TGTGCCATCAGTGAGAGACAGGTTGCTTATGGCTACACCTTC.

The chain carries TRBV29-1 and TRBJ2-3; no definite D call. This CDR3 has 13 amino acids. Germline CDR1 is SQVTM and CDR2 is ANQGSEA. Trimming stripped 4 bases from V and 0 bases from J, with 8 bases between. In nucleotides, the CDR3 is TGCAGCGTTGGGGTTACTAGCACAGATACGCAGTATTTT. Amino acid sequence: CSVGVTSTDTQYF.

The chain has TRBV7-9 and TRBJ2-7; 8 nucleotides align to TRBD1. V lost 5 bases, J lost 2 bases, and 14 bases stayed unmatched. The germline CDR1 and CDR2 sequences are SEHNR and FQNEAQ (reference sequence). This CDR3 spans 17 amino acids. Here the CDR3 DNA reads TGTGCCAGCAGCGAGATTCCGGGACAGGTCAACCCCTACGAGCAGTACTTC. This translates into CASSEIPGQVNPYEQYF.

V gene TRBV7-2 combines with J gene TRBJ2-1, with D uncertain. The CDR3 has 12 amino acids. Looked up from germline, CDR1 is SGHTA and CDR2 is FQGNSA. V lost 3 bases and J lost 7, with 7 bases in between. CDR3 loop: CASSFIQNEQFF. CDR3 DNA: TGTGCCAGCAGCTTTATTCAGAATGAGCAGTTCTTC.

CDR3 sequence: CASSSGYRGPSTDTQYF. In DNA, the CDR3 is TGCGCCAGCAGCTCAGGCTACAGGGGCCCGAGCACAGATACGCAGTATTTT. The V call is TRBV5-1, the J call TRBJ2-3, with 7 bases aligning to TRBD1. The V segment lost 3 bases and the J segment 0 bases; nucleotides outside the gene matches: 10. The CDR3 extends over 17 amino acids. Germline V gene lookup returns CDR1 SGHRS and CDR2 YFSETQ.

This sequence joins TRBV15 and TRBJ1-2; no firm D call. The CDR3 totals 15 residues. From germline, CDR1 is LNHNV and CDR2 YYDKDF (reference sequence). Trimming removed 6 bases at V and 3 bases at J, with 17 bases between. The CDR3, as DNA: TGTGCCACCAGGTGGTCAGCCCTGGATCACTATGGCTACACCTTC. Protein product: CATRWSALDHYGYTF.

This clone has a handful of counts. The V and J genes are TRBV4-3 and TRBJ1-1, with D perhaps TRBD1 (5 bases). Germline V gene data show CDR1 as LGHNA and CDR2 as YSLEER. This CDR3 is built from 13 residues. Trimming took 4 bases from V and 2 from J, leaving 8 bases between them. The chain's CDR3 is CASSPGHNTEAFF. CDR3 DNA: TGCGCCAGCAGCCCAGGACACAACACTGAAGCTTTCTTT.

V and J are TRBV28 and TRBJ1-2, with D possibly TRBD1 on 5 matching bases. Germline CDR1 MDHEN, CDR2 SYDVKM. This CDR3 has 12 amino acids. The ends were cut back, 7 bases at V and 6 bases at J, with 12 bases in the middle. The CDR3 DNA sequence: TGTGCCAGCACCTCCGGGACGGATGGCTACACCTTC. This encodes CASTSGTDGYTF.

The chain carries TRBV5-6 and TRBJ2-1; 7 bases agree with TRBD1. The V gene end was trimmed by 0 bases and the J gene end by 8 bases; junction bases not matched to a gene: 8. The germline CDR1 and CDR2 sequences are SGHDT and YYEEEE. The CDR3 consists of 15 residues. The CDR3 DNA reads TGTGCCAGCAGCTTGGGAGGGGGCGTTTGGCATGAGCAGTTCTTC. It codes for CASSLGGGVWHEQFF.

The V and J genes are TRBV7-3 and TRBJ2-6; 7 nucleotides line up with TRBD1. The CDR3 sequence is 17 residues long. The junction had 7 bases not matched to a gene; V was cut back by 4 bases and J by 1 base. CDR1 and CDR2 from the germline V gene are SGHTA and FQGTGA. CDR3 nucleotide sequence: TGTGCCAGCAGCTCGCAAAGGGGGCTTTCTGGGGCCAACGTCCTGACTTTC. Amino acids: CASSSQRGLSGANVLTF.

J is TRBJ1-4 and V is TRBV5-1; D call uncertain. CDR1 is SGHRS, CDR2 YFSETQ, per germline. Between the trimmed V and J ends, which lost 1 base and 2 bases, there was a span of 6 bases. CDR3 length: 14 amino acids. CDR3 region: CASSLRGTNEKLFF. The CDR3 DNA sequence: TGCGCCAGCAGCTTGAGAGGGACTAATGAAAAACTGTTTTTT.

The CDR3 DNA sequence: TGTGCCAGCAGCTTAGGGAGGGGTTCGTACCAAGAGACCCAGTACTTC. Translating gives CASSLGRGSYQETQYF. The V gene is TRBV7-8, the J gene TRBJ2-5; D may be TRBD2 (6 bases). Germline V gene sequence: CDR1 SGHVS, CDR2 FQNEAQ. V gave up 1 base and J gave up 0 bases, with 12 bases separating them. This CDR3 is built from 16 residues.

CDR3 bases: TGTGCCAGCAGCTTAGCGACAGGACGGAACACTGAAGCTTTCTTT. It translates to CASSLATGRNTEAFF. The genes are TRBV7-9 and TRBJ1-1; D perhaps matches TRBD1 (6 bases). Germline loops: CDR1 SEHNR, CDR2 FQNEAQ (reference sequence). Trimming cost V 0 bases and J 1 base, with 9 bases left between them. The CDR3 is 15 amino acids.

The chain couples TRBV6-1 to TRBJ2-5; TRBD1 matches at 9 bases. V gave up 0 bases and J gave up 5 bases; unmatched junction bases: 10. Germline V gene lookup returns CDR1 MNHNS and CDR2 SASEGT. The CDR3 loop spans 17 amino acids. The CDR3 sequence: CASSEAIPGQGRETQYF. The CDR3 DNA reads TGTGCCAGCAGTGAAGCGATTCCGGGACAGGGAAGGGAGACCCAGTACTTC.

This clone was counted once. In DNA, the CDR3 is TGTGCCTGGAGTGAAGGACAGGGTTATAATTCACCCCTCCACTTT. Translation gives CAWSEGQGYNSPLHF. The V gene is TRBV30, the J gene TRBJ1-6; 8 bases agree with TRBD1. This CDR3 region has 15 residues. From germline, CDR1 is GTSNPN and CDR2 SVGIG (reference sequence). Germline trimming cut 1 base from V and 4 bases from J; bases unmatched to any gene: 3.

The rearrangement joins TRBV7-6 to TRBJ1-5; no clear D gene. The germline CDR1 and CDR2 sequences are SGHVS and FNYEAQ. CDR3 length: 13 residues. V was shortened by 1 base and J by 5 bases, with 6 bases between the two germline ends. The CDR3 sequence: CASSLGSYQPQHF. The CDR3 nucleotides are TGTGCCAGCAGCTTAGGTTCGTATCAGCCCCAGCATTTT.

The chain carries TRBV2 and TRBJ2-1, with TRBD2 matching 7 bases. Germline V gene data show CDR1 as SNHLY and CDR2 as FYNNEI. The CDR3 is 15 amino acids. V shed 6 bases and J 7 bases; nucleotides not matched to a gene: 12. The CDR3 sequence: CASRRTAGEINEQFF. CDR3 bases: TGTGCCAGCAGGAGGACGGCGGGGGAAATAAATGAGCAGTTCTTC.

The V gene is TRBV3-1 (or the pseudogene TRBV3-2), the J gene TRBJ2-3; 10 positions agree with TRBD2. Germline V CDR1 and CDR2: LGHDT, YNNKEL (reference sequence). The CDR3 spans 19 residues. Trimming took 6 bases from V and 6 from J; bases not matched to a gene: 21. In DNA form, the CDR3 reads TGTGCCAGCAGTCCTCGACGCTCCCTTAGCGGGGGGTCCTACGATACGCAGTATTTT. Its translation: CASSPRRSLSGGSYDTQYF.

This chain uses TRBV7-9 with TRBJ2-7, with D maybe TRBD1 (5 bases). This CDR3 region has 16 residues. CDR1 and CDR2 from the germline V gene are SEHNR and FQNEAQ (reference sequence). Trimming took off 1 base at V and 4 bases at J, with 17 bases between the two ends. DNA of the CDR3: TGTGCCAGCAGCTTAGTATTTGGGGCAGTAACATACGAGCAGTACTTC. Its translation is CASSLVFGAVTYEQYF.

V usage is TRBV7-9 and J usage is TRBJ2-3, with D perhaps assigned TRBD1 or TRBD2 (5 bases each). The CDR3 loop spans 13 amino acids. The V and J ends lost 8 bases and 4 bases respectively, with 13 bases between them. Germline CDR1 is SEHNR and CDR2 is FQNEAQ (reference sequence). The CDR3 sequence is CASQGRGADTQYF. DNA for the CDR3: TGTGCCAGCCAAGGCCGGGGCGCAGATACGCAGTATTTT.

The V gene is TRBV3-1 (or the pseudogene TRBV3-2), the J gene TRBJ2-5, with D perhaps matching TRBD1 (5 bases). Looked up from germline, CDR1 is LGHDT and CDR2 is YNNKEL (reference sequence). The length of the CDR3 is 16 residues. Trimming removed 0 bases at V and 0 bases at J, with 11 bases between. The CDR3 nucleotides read TGTGCCAGCAGCCAAGACCCACAGGCGTACCAAGAGACCCAGTACTTC. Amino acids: CASSQDPQAYQETQYF.

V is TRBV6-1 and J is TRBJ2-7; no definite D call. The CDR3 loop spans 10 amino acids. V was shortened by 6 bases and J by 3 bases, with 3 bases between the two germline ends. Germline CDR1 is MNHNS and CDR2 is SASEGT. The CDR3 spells CASRDYEQYF. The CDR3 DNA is TGTGCCAGCAGGGACTACGAGCAGTACTTC.

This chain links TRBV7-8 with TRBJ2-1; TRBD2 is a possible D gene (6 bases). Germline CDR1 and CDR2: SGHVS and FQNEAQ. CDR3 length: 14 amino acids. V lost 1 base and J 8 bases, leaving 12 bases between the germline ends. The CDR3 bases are TGTGCCAGCAGCTTAGGTGCTTGGGAGGATGAGCAGTTCTTC. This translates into CASSLGAWEDEQFF.